This T cell receptor (beta chain) was observed in a study of T cells in Graves' hyperthyroidism and ophthalmopathy. Authors of the study amplified TCR beta CDR3 regions from RNA transcripts. A first-round RT-PCR of the TCR CDR3 used the HTBI primer set. TCRdb reprocessed the multiplex PCR reads via MiXCR and lists one record per CDR3 protein. This table holds about 420,000 distinct CDR3 sequences, around a sixth found once. This clonotype was counted at least ten times. From germline, CDR1 is SGHVS and CDR2 FQNEAQ. The CDR3 extends over 16 amino acids. The trim removed 0 bases at V and 4 bases at J, leaving 4 bases unmatched. Reasons for excluding patients were uncontrolled infection, other autoimmune disease, pregnancy or lactation. Clinical symptoms, serum thyroxine, TRAb, thyroid ultrasound and orbital computed tomography established diagnosis.

The specimen was blood. The rearrangement joins TRBV7-8 to TRBJ2-1, with 9 bases that match TRBD1. This sequence originates from a young woman with Graves' hyperthyroidism. The CDR3 sequence is CASSLAPQGAYNEQFF. The CDR3 nucleotides read TGTGCCAGCAGCTTAGCGCCACAGGGGGCGTACAATGAGCAGTTCTTC. Using reference TRBV7-8 and TRBJ2-1 for the parts outside the CDR3, the full variable domain is GAGVSQSPRYKVAKRGQDVALRCDPISGHVSLFWYQQALGQGPEFLTYFQNEAQLDKSGLPSDRFFAERPEGSVSTLKIQRTQQEDSAVYLCASSLAPQGAYNEQFFGPGTRLTVL.